A selection of T cell receptor beta chains follows, all from one sample in a study of T cell responses to AZD1222 COVID-19 vaccine. Profiling relied on immunoSEQ multiplex PCR, and the TCRdb table lists in-frame clones only, not all of them. The sample consists of about 59,000 clones, about 88% of them appearing once. This material consisted of peripheral blood, taken 28 days after the second AZD1222 dose. Receptors were obtained from an adult who received the AZD1222 COVID-19 vaccine. The CDR3 runs from the conserved cysteine through the conserved F or W. The D gene is left open where the match is weak. Rows give clone size only sometimes, using once, few, many, or a class for an expanded clone.

D gene,J gene,V gene,clone size,CDR3 DNA,CDR3 protein
-,TRBJ2-3,TRBV19,-,TGTGCCAGTACGACGGGAAGCACAGATACGCAGTATTTT,CASTTGSTDTQYF
-,TRBJ2-1,TRBV11-2,few,TGTGCCAGCAGCTTAGGGGGGTCCAATGAGCAGTTCTTC,CASSLGGSNEQFF
TRBD1,TRBJ2-7,TRBV27,-,TGTGCCAGTGGACAGGCAAAATCCTACGAGCAGTACTTC,CASGQAKSYEQYF
-,TRBJ1-1,TRBV29-1,-,TGCAGCGCCATTCAGGGGAGGAACACTGAAGCTTTCTTT,CSAIQGRNTEAFF
-,TRBJ2-2,TRBV12-3/TRBV12-4,-,TGTGCCAGCAGTTTAGGGTGGACCGGGGAGCTGTTTTTT,CASSLGWTGELFF
-,TRBJ2-7,TRBV29-1,-,TGCAGCGTTGTAGGGCAGGGTTACGAGCAGTACTTC,CSVVGQGYEQYF
-,TRBJ2-1,TRBV7-9,few,TGTGCCAGCAGCTTCCAACCGAGTAGGGGGAATTCGACCTACAATGAGCAGTTCTTC,CASSFQPSRGNSTYNEQFF
-,TRBJ2-7,TRBV19,-,TGTGCCAGTAGTAGCCGGGACACCTACGAGCAGTACTTC,CASSSRDTYEQYF
TRBD2,TRBJ2-1,TRBV10-1,few,TGCGCCAGCAGTGAAAGTCTAGCGGCTCCCTACAATGAGCAGTTCTTC,CASSESLAAPYNEQFF
TRBD1,TRBJ2-7,TRBV6-6,-,TGTGCCAGCACTGCTCCGGGACAGAGAGGGCACGAGCAGTACTTC,CASTAPGQRGHEQYF
-,TRBJ2-5,TRBV27,-,TGTGCCAGCAGTTCTCACGACAGGCAAGAGACCCAGTACTTC,CASSSHDRQETQYF
-,TRBJ1-3,TRBV5-1,-,TGCGCCAGCAGCTTGGTCGGGGGTATCGCTGGAAACACCATATATTTT,CASSLVGGIAGNTIYF
-,TRBJ1-2,TRBV28,-,TGTGCCAGCAGTTTAAGCGAGATTGTCTATGGCTACACCTTC,CASSLSEIVYGYTF
-,TRBJ2-3,TRBV20-1,-,TGCAGTGCTACCGCAGATACGCAGTATTTT,CSATADTQYF
TRBD1,TRBJ1-1,TRBV2,-,TGTGCCAGCACCCAGCGTAGGGACAGGAACACTGAAGCTTTCTTT,CASTQRRDRNTEAFF
-,TRBJ2-1,TRBV11-3,-,TGTGCCAGCAGCTCAGCAGGGTCCTCCTACAATGAGCAGTTCTTC,CASSSAGSSYNEQFF
-,TRBJ2-1,TRBV6-5,-,TGTGCCAGCGTAAAGCCCGATAGAATGGATGAGCAGTTCTTC,CASVKPDRMDEQFF
TRBD2,TRBJ2-3,TRBV29-1,-,TGCAGCGTTGAACGGGGGGACACAGATACGCAGTATTTT,CSVERGDTDTQYF
-,TRBJ1-5,TRBV10-2,-,TGCGCCAGCAGCGTAGGGACTTACAGCAATCAGCCCCAGCATTTT,CASSVGTYSNQPQHF
TRBD2,TRBJ2-1,TRBV5-1,-,TGCGCCAGCAGCTCCCTTAGCGGGAGGTCAATCGCCAATGAGCAGTTCTTC,CASSSLSGRSIANEQFF
TRBD2,TRBJ2-3,TRBV5-1,-,TGCGCCAGCAGCTTAGGGACTAGCGGGGGGATGGCAGATACGCAGTATTTT,CASSLGTSGGMADTQYF
-,TRBJ2-7,TRBV14,-,TGTGCCAGCAGCCGTGTTTCCTACGAGCAGTACTTC,CASSRVSYEQYF
-,TRBJ1-1,TRBV6-1,-,TGTGCCAGCAGTGAAGGTTGGGGGGGCACTGAAGCTTTCTTT,CASSEGWGGTEAFF
-,TRBJ2-7,TRBV5-1,-,TGCGCCAGCAGCTTGGGGGGCATTTACGACGAGCAGTACTTC,CASSLGGIYDEQYF
-,TRBJ1-5,TRBV3-1/TRBV3-2,-,TGTGCCAGCGCCGCGAGTGGTACAGGGCATAATCAGCCCCAGCATTTT,CASAASGTGHNQPQHF
-,TRBJ1-1,TRBV5-6,-,TGTGCCAGCAGCTTGAACGGGGACGCGAACACTGAAGCTTTCTTT,CASSLNGDANTEAFF
-,TRBJ2-7,TRBV5-5,-,TGTGCCAGCAGCTTTTACTACCTCTACGAGCAGTACTTC,CASSFYYLYEQYF
-,TRBJ2-5,TRBV6-5,once,TGTGCCAGCAGGGCGGGGCAAGAGACCCAGTACTTC,CASRAGQETQYF
-,TRBJ2-5,TRBV2,-,TGTGCCAGCAGTGTGATGCTGCAAGAGACCCAGTACTTC,CASSVMLQETQYF
-,TRBJ1-2,TRBV7-9,-,TGTGCCAGCAGCTTAGGGATCCCCCCGCAGGACGGGGGCGATGGCTACACCTTC,CASSLGIPPQDGGDGYTF
TRBD2,TRBJ2-7,TRBV29-1,-,TGCAGCGTTTGGGGGACTAGCGGGACCCCCTACGAGCAGTACTTC,CSVWGTSGTPYEQYF
TRBD1,TRBJ1-2,TRBV7-3,-,TGTGCCAGCAGCGCAGGGGACAGGGGGCGAGTTGATGGCTACACCTTC,CASSAGDRGRVDGYTF
-,TRBJ2-3,TRBV3-1/TRBV3-2,-,TGTGCCAGCAGCCAGGTGGATACGCAGTATTTT,CASSQVDTQYF
-,TRBJ2-7,TRBV10-1,once,TGCGCCAGCAGACCGGGACAAGGACCCTACGAGCAGTACTTC,CASRPGQGPYEQYF
TRBD2,TRBJ2-3,TRBV6-2/TRBV6-3,-,TGTGCCAGCAGTTTCATCCTCGGACTAGCCGGAGATACGCAGTATTTT,CASSFILGLAGDTQYF
-,TRBJ1-3,TRBV4-2,once,TGTGCCAGCAGCCAAGAAGCGAAGATGCGGCAGGGAAGGGGAAACACCATATATTTT,CASSQEAKMRQGRGNTIYF
-,TRBJ1-1,TRBV18,-,TGTGCCAGCTCAGGGGCAGTGAACACTGAAGCTTTCTTT,CASSGAVNTEAFF
TRBD1,TRBJ1-3,TRBV5-4,-,TGTGCCAGCAGCCCGCGGGACAGAGGCTCCTCTAACACCATATATTTT,CASSPRDRGSSNTIYF
TRBD1,TRBJ2-3,TRBV6-2/TRBV6-3,few,TGTGCCAGCAGTCTTGGACAGGGCAAGTATTTT,CASSLGQGKYF
TRBD2,TRBJ2-5,TRBV5-1,once,TGCGCCAGCAGCTTGGGAGCGGGGCGGGAAGAGACCCAGTACTTC,CASSLGAGREETQYF
-,TRBJ2-7,TRBV5-4,-,TGTGCCAGCAGCTTGGGGACCCTCAGCTCCTACGAGCAGTACTTC,CASSLGTLSSYEQYF
TRBD1,TRBJ2-2,TRBV7-9,-,TGTGCCAGCAGCCCCGTTACAGGGGCCACCGGGGAGCTGTTTTTT,CASSPVTGATGELFF
-,TRBJ2-1,TRBV6-6,-,TGTGCCAGCAGTTACTCGCTGGGGTCCTACAATGAGCAGTTCTTC,CASSYSLGSYNEQFF
-,TRBJ1-2,TRBV13,-,TGTGCCAGCAGCTTATACGGCGTAGGGGAGAACTTC,CASSLYGVGENF
-,TRBJ2-5,TRBV19,-,TGTGCCAGTAGTCTCGGGCATCTGGGAGAGACCCAGTACTTC,CASSLGHLGETQYF
-,TRBJ1-4,TRBV30,-,TGTGCCTGGGGGACGGTTAATGAAAAACTGTTTTTT,CAWGTVNEKLFF
TRBD1,TRBJ2-2,TRBV5-4,-,TGTGCCAGCAGCCAGGGGGCGAACACCGGGGAGCTGTTTTTT,CASSQGANTGELFF
-,TRBJ2-7,TRBV6-1,-,TGTGCCAGCAGTTCCCCGGTTCTTAGCTCCTACGAGCAGTACTTC,CASSSPVLSSYEQYF
TRBD2,TRBJ2-1,TRBV3-1/TRBV3-2,few,TGTGCCAGCAGCCAAGGCCCAGTACTAGCGGGGTTGTTCTTC,CASSQGPVLAGLFF
-,TRBJ2-7,TRBV27,-,TGTGCCAGCATCGGGCAGGGGATACCCAACGAGCAGTACTTC,CASIGQGIPNEQYF
-,TRBJ2-5,TRBV18,-,TGTGCCAGCTCTCCCGGGGAAGAGACCCAGTACTTC,CASSPGEETQYF
-,TRBJ2-2,TRBV29-1,once,TGCAGCGCTGGCGGGACGGAAAACACCGGGGAGCTGTTTTTT,CSAGGTENTGELFF
-,TRBJ2-1,TRBV7-9,-,TGTGCCAGCAGCTCATTTAAAAGCGGTGATTACAATGAGCAGTTCTTC,CASSSFKSGDYNEQFF
-,TRBJ2-1,TRBV11-2,once,TGTGCCAGTAGCCCTGATCACAATGAGCAGTTCTTC,CASSPDHNEQFF